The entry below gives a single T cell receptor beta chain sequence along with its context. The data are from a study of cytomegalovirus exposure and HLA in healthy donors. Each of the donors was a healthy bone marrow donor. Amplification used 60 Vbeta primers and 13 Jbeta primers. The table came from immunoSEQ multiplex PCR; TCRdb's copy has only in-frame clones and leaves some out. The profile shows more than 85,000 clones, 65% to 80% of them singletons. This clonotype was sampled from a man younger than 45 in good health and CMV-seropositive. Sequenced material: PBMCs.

The CDR3 region is CAIKIIGDSGNTIYF. The CDR3 DNA is TGTGCCATCAAAATTATCGGGGACTCTGGAAACACCATATATTTT. The chain employs TRBV10-3 and TRBJ1-3; D gene uncertain. V dropped 7 bases and J dropped 0 bases, with 13 bases sitting between them. This CDR3 region has 15 residues. From germline, CDR1 is ENHRY and CDR2 SYGVKD.